These 22 T cell receptor beta chains were sequenced from one sample in a study of blood T cells in healthy people across ages. Primed by a sample-barcoded 5' primer and a J-beta primer mix, a second PCR proceeded for about 6 to 12 cycles. Each CDR3 protein is one row after TCRdb ran MiXCR on the 5' RACE reads. Here the sample spans 1.6 million or so distinct CDR3 sequences, about 32% being singletons. Sequenced material: blood. The receptors were sampled from a woman aged 25 to 39 in good health.

The sample holds many counts of this clonotype. This chain connects TRBV9 to TRBJ2-7; 8 bases match TRBD1. The CDR3 has 15 residues. V was clipped by 1 base and J by 3 bases; unmatched bases: 6. Germline lookup yields CDR1 SGDLS and CDR2 YYNGEE. CDR3 sequence reads: CASSVTTGGFYEQYF. Here the CDR3 DNA reads TGTGCCAGCAGCGTAACTACAGGGGGTTTCTACGAGCAGTACTTC.

The V and J genes are TRBV2 and TRBJ1-1; 7 bases match TRBD1. CDR3 size: 13 residues. Germline assignment: CDR1 SNHLY and CDR2 FYNNEI. V gave up 6 bases and J gave up 4 bases; unmatched junction bases: 5. The DNA for the CDR3 is TGTGCCAGCAGAGGCAACAGGGGCACTGAAGCTTTCTTT. Translating gives CASRGNRGTEAFF.

This clonotype has a handful of counts. V and J are TRBV6-1 and TRBJ2-2, with TRBD1 identical over 8 bases. Trimming took 1 base from V and 4 from J; bases not matched to a gene: 2. CDR3 length equals 15 residues. Germline CDR1 MNHNS, CDR2 SASEGT. The CDR3: CASSEGDRGTGELFF. Here the CDR3 DNA reads TGTGCCAGCAGTGAAGGCGACAGGGGCACCGGGGAGCTGTTTTTT.

V usage is TRBV28 and J usage is TRBJ1-1; the D is unclear. With 4 bases removed from V and 0 bases from J, the gap between germline ends came to 9 bases. The germline CDR1 and CDR2 sequences are MDHEN and SYDVKM. The CDR3 runs 14 residues. CDR3 in amino acids: CASSSFQMNTEAFF. CDR3 DNA sequence: TGTGCCAGCAGTTCCTTCCAGATGAACACTGAAGCTTTCTTT.

The CDR3 DNA is TGTGCCAGCAGTTTCGGCTCGGCGAACAACTATGGCTACACCTTC. It yields the protein CASSFGSANNYGYTF. The chain recombines TRBV27 with TRBJ1-2, with D unclear. CDR1 and CDR2 (germline): MNHEY, SMNVEV (reference sequence). There are 15 residues in the CDR3. With 3 bases removed from V and 2 bases from J, the gap between germline ends came to 13 bases.

This clonotype turned up a few times. The chain carries TRBV5-4 and TRBJ2-1; the D gene is possibly TRBD2 (6 bases). This CDR3 has 17 residues. Trimming stripped 0 bases from V and 3 bases from J, with 16 bases between. CDR1 is SGHNT and CDR2 is YYREEE in the germline V gene (reference sequence). In nucleotides, the CDR3 is TGTGCCAGCAGCTTGGACGGCGGGACGGGGTTCTACAATGAGCAGTTCTTC. As protein: CASSLDGGTGFYNEQFF.

This clonotype occurred a few times. The chain is built from TRBV4-2 and TRBJ2-7; D gene unclear. The CDR3 loop spans 13 amino acids. The V end was cut by 1 base, the J end by 3 bases, with 7 bases between. Germline V CDR1 and CDR2: LGHNA, YNFKEQ. CDR3 sequence reads: CASSQASNYEQYF. Here the CDR3 DNA reads TGTGCCAGCAGCCAAGCCAGCAACTACGAGCAGTACTTC.

In this sample, this clonotype turned up a few times. The chain is built from TRBV5-1 and TRBJ2-7, with 7 bases aligning to TRBD1. CDR3 length equals 15 residues. In germline, CDR1 is SGHRS, CDR2 YFSETQ. The V gene end was trimmed by 2 bases and the J gene end by 5 bases; junction bases not matched to a gene: 10. CDR3 sequence reads: CASSLRGLLVDEQYF. In nucleotides, the CDR3 is TGCGCCAGCAGCTTAAGGGGGCTACTAGTAGACGAGCAGTACTTC.

V usage is TRBV7-9 and J usage is TRBJ2-3, with a weak D call TRBD2 (6 bases). This CDR3 spans 15 amino acids. Per the germline V gene, CDR1 is SEHNR and CDR2 is FQNEAQ (reference sequence). The V end lost 2 bases, the J end lost 0 bases, and 9 bases lay between the germline ends. This chain's CDR3 is CASSLHRGSTDTQYF. As DNA, the CDR3 is TGTGCCAGCAGCTTACATCGGGGGAGCACAGATACGCAGTATTTT.

The chain links TRBV10-1 to TRBJ2-3; perhaps TRBD1 as D (5 bases). The ends were cut back, 7 bases at V and 1 base at J, with 12 bases in the middle. Per germline, CDR1 WNHNN and CDR2 SYGVQD (reference sequence). The CDR3 is made up of 14 amino acids. DNA of the CDR3: TGCGCCAGCACCTCAGGGTTTGGCACAGATACGCAGTATTTT. Translation: CASTSGFGTDTQYF.

This clonotype was counted a few times. The V call is TRBV20-1, the J call TRBJ1-1; D unresolved. The CDR3 contains 14 residues. V was clipped by 2 bases and J by 3 bases, with 13 bases between them. Germline loops: CDR1 DFQATT, CDR2 SNEGSKA (reference sequence). The CDR3 region is CSARPGERDTEAFF. DNA of the CDR3: TGCAGTGCTAGACCCGGGGAGAGGGACACTGAAGCTTTCTTT.

This clonotype was observed a few times. The chain combines TRBV13 with TRBJ1-2; no clear D gene. Deletions cut 2 bases from V and 2 bases from J, with 12 bases between. In germline, CDR1 is PRHDT, CDR2 FYEKMQ (reference sequence). This CDR3 region has 15 residues. The CDR3 DNA reads TGTGCCAGCAGCTTATTACAGACCTTAAACTATGGCTACACCTTC. Its translation: CASSLLQTLNYGYTF.

The V gene is TRBV6-5, the J gene TRBJ2-7, with a tentative D call TRBD2 (6 bases). The V gene lost 5 bases and the J gene lost 0 bases, with 14 bases spanning the gap. Germline-derived CDR1 and CDR2 are MNHEY and SVGAGI. The CDR3 has 15 amino acids. The CDR3 DNA follows: TGTGCCAGCAGTGCTAGCGATTTGAGCTCCTACGAGCAGTACTTC. Translating gives CASSASDLSSYEQYF.

The chain joins TRBV9 to TRBJ1-5, with TRBD1 as a possible D gene (5 bases). This CDR3 is built from 14 residues. The V end was cut by 5 bases, the J end by 3 bases, with 12 bases between. Germline assignment: CDR1 SGDLS and CDR2 YYNGEE. The CDR3 region has the DNA TGTGCCAGCAGTCAGGGATATCTCAATCAGCCCCAGCATTTT. It codes for CASSQGYLNQPQHF.

The chain carries TRBV7-8 and TRBJ2-3, with D possibly being TRBD2 (5 bases). Trimming took 4 bases from V and 5 from J, leaving 16 bases between them. The length of the CDR3 is 15 residues. The germline gives CDR1 SGHVS, CDR2 FQNEAQ. The CDR3 is CASSSQGWAGDTQYF. The CDR3 coding sequence is TGTGCCAGCAGCTCTCAAGGTTGGGCGGGAGATACGCAGTATTTT.

This chain joins TRBV6-2 or TRBV6-3 and TRBJ2-5, with 12 bases lining up with TRBD1. Germline trimming cut 5 bases from V and 4 bases from J; bases unmatched to any gene: 5. The CDR3 is made up of 15 amino acids. CDR1 MNHEY and CDR2 SVGEGT come from the germline V gene. CDR3 sequence: CASSHGTGGAETQYF. The CDR3 DNA is TGTGCCAGCAGTCACGGGACAGGGGGCGCAGAGACCCAGTACTTC.

The V call is TRBV20-1, the J call TRBJ1-2, with 8 bases matching TRBD1. The junction had 6 bases not matched to a gene; V was cut back by 1 base and J by 5 bases. The CDR3 sequence is 14 residues long. The V gene's germline CDR1 is DFQATT and CDR2 SNEGSKA (reference sequence). As DNA, the CDR3 is TGCAGTGCTAGAGCGACAGGGGATAGGTATGGCTACACCTTC. This sequence encodes CSARATGDRYGYTF.

V is TRBV11-2 and J is TRBJ2-5, with 7 bases lining up with TRBD2. CDR1 SGHAT and CDR2 FQNNGV come from the germline V gene. V lost 4 bases, J lost 3 bases, and 17 bases stayed unmatched. The CDR3 is 18 residues long. For the CDR3, the DNA is TGTGCCAGCAGCTCCTCCCCGGGAGGAGGCTACCCGGAAGAGACCCAGTACTTC. Its protein is CASSSSPGGGYPEETQYF.

CDR3 amino acids: CASSLAPTYYGYTF. As DNA, the CDR3 is TGTGCCAGCAGTTTAGCACCGACTTACTATGGCTACACCTTC. The chain joins TRBV12-3 or TRBV12-4 to TRBJ1-2; D remains unclear. Trimming left V 0 bases short and J 3 bases short, with 8 bases between. CDR3 length: 14 residues.

The chain links TRBV11-2 to TRBJ2-3; D is ambiguous. Germline V gene sequence: CDR1 SGHAT, CDR2 FQNNGV. CDR3 length: 14 amino acids. Trimming took off 4 bases at V and 2 bases at J, with 10 bases between the two ends. CDR3 protein: CASSSFSNTDTQYF. CDR3 coding DNA: TGTGCCAGCAGCTCATTCTCTAACACAGATACGCAGTATTTT.

The gene calls are TRBV7-2 and TRBJ2-5; possibly TRBD1 for D (5 bases). Trimming removed 5 bases at V and 8 bases at J, with 18 bases between. The CDR3 covers 14 residues. Per germline, CDR1 SGHTA and CDR2 FQGNSA. The CDR3 bases are TGTGCCAGCAGCCAGGGTGCGGCCCTAACTACCCAGTACTTC. Its protein product is CASSQGAALTTQYF. Together with reference TRBV7-2 and TRBJ2-5, the CDR3 gives the full variable domain: GAGVSQSPSNKVTEKGKDVELRCDPISGHTALYWYRQSLGQGLEFLIYFQGNSAPDKSGLPSDRFSAERTGGSVSTLTIQRTQQEDSAVYLCASSQGAALTTQYFGPGTRLLVL.

In DNA, the CDR3 is TGTGCCACCAGCAGCGGGACAGGGGGTCAGCCCCAGCATTTT. Protein sequence: CATSSGTGGQPQHF. The rearrangement joins TRBV15 to TRBJ1-5; 11 bases map to TRBD1. After removal of 3 bases from V and 6 bases from J, the junction contained 1 base not matched to a gene. The V gene's germline CDR1 is LNHNV and CDR2 YYDKDF (reference sequence). The CDR3 is made up of 14 amino acids.